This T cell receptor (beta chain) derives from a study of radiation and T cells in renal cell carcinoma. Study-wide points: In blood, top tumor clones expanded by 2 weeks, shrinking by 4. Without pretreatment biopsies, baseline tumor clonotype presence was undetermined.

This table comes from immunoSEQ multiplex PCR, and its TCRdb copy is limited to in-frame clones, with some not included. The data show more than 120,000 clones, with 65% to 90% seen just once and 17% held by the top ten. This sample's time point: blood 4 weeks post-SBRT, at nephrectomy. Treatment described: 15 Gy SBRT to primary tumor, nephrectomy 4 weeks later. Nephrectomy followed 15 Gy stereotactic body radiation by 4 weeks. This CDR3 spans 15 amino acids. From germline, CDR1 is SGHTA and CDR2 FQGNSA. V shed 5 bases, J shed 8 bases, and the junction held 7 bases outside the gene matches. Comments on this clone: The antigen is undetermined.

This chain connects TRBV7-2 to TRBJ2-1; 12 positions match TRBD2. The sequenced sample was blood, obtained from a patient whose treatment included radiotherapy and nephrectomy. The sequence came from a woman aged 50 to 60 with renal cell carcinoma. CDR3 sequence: CASSVLAGGPDEQFF. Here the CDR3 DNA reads TGTGCCAGCAGCGTCCTAGCGGGGGGGCCGGATGAGCAGTTCTTC.